The 8 T cell receptor beta chains below all came from one sample that was sequenced in a study of blood T cell repertoires in COVID-19. TCRdb's copy holds only in-frame clones and misses some; the assay was immunoSEQ multiplex PCR. The sample yields fewer than 150,000 clones, just over 75% seen once. The specimen was peripheral blood. These receptor sequences come from a human donor in a cohort sampled during active COVID-19.

The CDR3 coding sequence is TGTGCCAGTACCCCCCGGGGGGGGGACGAGCAGTACTTC. Translated, it gives CASTPRGGDEQYF. The chain joins TRBV19 to TRBJ2-7; 8 nucleotides match TRBD2. Looked up from germline, CDR1 is LNHDA and CDR2 is SQIVND (reference sequence). V trimming: 7 bases; J trimming: 5 bases; junction bases outside the gene matches: 7. The CDR3 extends over 13 amino acids.

The chain combines TRBV6-5 with TRBJ1-6, with D tentatively TRBD1 (6 bases). Germline-derived CDR1 and CDR2 are MNHEY and SVGAGI. V lost 2 bases to trimming and J lost 5 bases, with 10 bases between them. This CDR3 has 15 residues. The CDR3 protein is CASSYTGSNNSPLHF. CDR3 sequence (DNA): TGTGCCAGCAGTTACACAGGGAGTAATAATTCACCCCTCCACTTT.

In this sample, this clone turned up a few times. This CDR3 is also generated by other DNA sequences in the sample. The chain recombines TRBV11-1 with TRBJ1-1, with D unresolved. The V end lost 0 bases, the J end lost 2 bases, and 13 bases lay between the germline ends. The CDR3 totals 16 residues. Germline V gene lookup returns CDR1 SGHAT and CDR2 FQDESV (reference sequence). CDR3 residues: CASSLALAAPNTEAFF. The CDR3 coding sequence is TGTGCCAGCAGCTTAGCGCTAGCAGCTCCCAACACTGAAGCTTTCTTT. Supplemented by reference TRBV11-1 and TRBJ1-1, the full variable domain reads EAEVAQSPRYKITEKSQAVAFWCDPISGHATLYWYRQILGQGPELLVQFQDESVVDDSQLPKDRFSAERLKGVDSTLKIQPAELGDSAMYLCASSLALAAPNTEAFFGQGTRLTVV.

V gene TRBV5-5 combines with J gene TRBJ2-5, with D maybe TRBD1 (5 bases). The CDR3 extends over 15 amino acids. V gave up 2 bases and J gave up 5 bases, with 16 bases separating them. From germline, CDR1 is SGHKS and CDR2 YYEKEE (reference sequence). As DNA, the CDR3 is TGTGCCAGCAGCTTCACTCTCTCAGGGTCCGAGACCCAGTACTTC. It encodes CASSFTLSGSETQYF. Full variable domain (rest looked up from reference TRBV5-5 and TRBJ2-5): DAGVTQSPTHLIKTRGQQVTLRCSPISGHKSVSWYQQVLGQGPQFIFQYYEKEERGRGNFPDRFSARQFPNYSSELNVNALLLGDSALYLCASSFTLSGSETQYFGPGTRLLVL.

This clone was counted only a few times. The chain uses TRBV19 and TRBJ1-5; 10 bases line up with TRBD1. The CDR3 totals 16 residues. V dropped 5 bases and J dropped 6; count of bases not matched to a gene: 10. The germline V gene has CDR1 LNHDA and CDR2 SQIVND (reference sequence). The CDR3 loop reads CASSPGDRGGGQPQHF. The CDR3 nucleotides read TGTGCCAGTAGTCCCGGGGACAGGGGAGGCGGTCAGCCCCAGCATTTT.

The chain carries TRBV11-2 and TRBJ2-2; the D is unclear. The CDR3 length is 16 residues. The V and J ends lost 5 bases and 5 bases respectively, with 18 bases between them. Germline CDR1 and CDR2: SGHAT and FQNNGV. As DNA, the CDR3 is TGTGCCAGCAGCCCGGTCGGTTATTTGAGAACCGGGGAGCTGTTTTTT. It encodes CASSPVGYLRTGELFF.

The V call is TRBV6-5, the J call TRBJ2-3; D may be TRBD1 (6 bases). The V end was cut by 6 bases, the J end by 0 bases, with 10 bases between. This CDR3 region has 14 residues. Germline loops: CDR1 MNHEY, CDR2 SVGAGI. The CDR3 DNA reads as TGTGCCAGCAGATTGGACAGAAGCACAGATACGCAGTATTTT. This gives the protein CASRLDRSTDTQYF.

The rearrangement joins TRBV6-1 to TRBJ1-5; D perhaps matches TRBD1 (5 bases). CDR1 MNHNS and CDR2 SASEGT come from the germline V gene. Trimming removed 0 bases from V and 6 bases from J, with 15 bases in between. The CDR3 is 16 amino acids. The CDR3: CASSEALIGQAQPQHF. Written as DNA, the CDR3 is TGTGCCAGCAGTGAAGCGCTTATCGGACAAGCTCAGCCCCAGCATTTT.